This is a list of T cell receptor beta chains from one sample in a study of cytomegalovirus exposure and HLA in healthy donors. Sequencing was performed with immunoSEQ multiplex PCR; in TCRdb, only in-frame clones are kept and a portion is missing. The table records fewer than 85,000 clones, approximately 96% of them present only once. Sample: PBMCs. These receptors all stem from a woman between 18 and 30 years old in good health and CMV-seronegative. Each CDR3 is given with its conserved first and last residue. The order of the fields is CDR3 protein, clone size, D gene, V gene, CDR3 length, J gene. A D gene is named only where the DNA matches it firmly. Only part of the rows carry a size: once, few, many, or a class if the clone is expanded.

cdr3_aa: CASRQEMGGTTLMNTEAFF
clone_size: -
d_call: -
v_call: TRBV5-6
cdr3_length: 19
j_call: TRBJ1-1

cdr3_aa: CASSLDIRTGNTIYF
clone_size: -
d_call: -
v_call: TRBV7-8
cdr3_length: 15
j_call: TRBJ1-3

cdr3_aa: CASKEGWGNTEAFF
clone_size: -
d_call: -
v_call: TRBV6-1
cdr3_length: 14
j_call: TRBJ1-1

cdr3_aa: CASSGLAGGLDTQYF
clone_size: -
d_call: TRBD2
v_call: TRBV9
cdr3_length: 15
j_call: TRBJ2-3

cdr3_aa: CSGEQGSGYTF
clone_size: -
d_call: -
v_call: TRBV29-1
cdr3_length: 11
j_call: TRBJ1-2

cdr3_aa: CASSLFRGIRDEFNIQYF
clone_size: once
d_call: -
v_call: TRBV7-8
cdr3_length: 18
j_call: TRBJ2-4

cdr3_aa: CASSSGVRRNEQYF
clone_size: -
d_call: -
v_call: TRBV11-2
cdr3_length: 14
j_call: TRBJ2-7

cdr3_aa: CASSSPGQGAKTQYF
clone_size: -
d_call: TRBD1
v_call: TRBV6-6
cdr3_length: 15
j_call: TRBJ2-5

cdr3_aa: CASSGQGGETQYF
clone_size: -
d_call: TRBD1
v_call: TRBV5-5
cdr3_length: 13
j_call: TRBJ2-5

cdr3_aa: CATSREMTALLGTEAFF
clone_size: -
d_call: -
v_call: TRBV15
cdr3_length: 17
j_call: TRBJ1-1

cdr3_aa: CASSFVRTSGYEQYF
clone_size: -
d_call: TRBD2
v_call: TRBV28
cdr3_length: 15
j_call: TRBJ2-7

cdr3_aa: CAISSPGTDIQYF
clone_size: -
d_call: -
v_call: TRBV10-3
cdr3_length: 13
j_call: TRBJ2-4

cdr3_aa: CASSLRTGVDYGYTF
clone_size: -
d_call: TRBD1
v_call: TRBV5-1
cdr3_length: 15
j_call: TRBJ1-2

cdr3_aa: CASRRGGGGYEQYF
clone_size: -
d_call: -
v_call: TRBV27
cdr3_length: 14
j_call: TRBJ2-7

cdr3_aa: CASSPGTGSYEQYF
clone_size: -
d_call: TRBD1
v_call: TRBV18
cdr3_length: 14
j_call: TRBJ2-7

cdr3_aa: CASDQGGTSTDTQYF
clone_size: -
d_call: -
v_call: TRBV5-1
cdr3_length: 15
j_call: TRBJ2-3

cdr3_aa: CASSLAPGQGFEQYF
clone_size: -
d_call: TRBD1
v_call: TRBV5-4
cdr3_length: 15
j_call: TRBJ2-7

cdr3_aa: CAIRDRTSGRSGNEQFF
clone_size: few
d_call: TRBD2
v_call: TRBV10-3
cdr3_length: 17
j_call: TRBJ2-1

cdr3_aa: CASNHILAGGPNSYNEQFF
clone_size: -
d_call: TRBD2
v_call: TRBV7-9
cdr3_length: 19
j_call: TRBJ2-1

cdr3_aa: CASSLSQGSYSNYGYTF
clone_size: once
d_call: -
v_call: TRBV27
cdr3_length: 17
j_call: TRBJ1-2